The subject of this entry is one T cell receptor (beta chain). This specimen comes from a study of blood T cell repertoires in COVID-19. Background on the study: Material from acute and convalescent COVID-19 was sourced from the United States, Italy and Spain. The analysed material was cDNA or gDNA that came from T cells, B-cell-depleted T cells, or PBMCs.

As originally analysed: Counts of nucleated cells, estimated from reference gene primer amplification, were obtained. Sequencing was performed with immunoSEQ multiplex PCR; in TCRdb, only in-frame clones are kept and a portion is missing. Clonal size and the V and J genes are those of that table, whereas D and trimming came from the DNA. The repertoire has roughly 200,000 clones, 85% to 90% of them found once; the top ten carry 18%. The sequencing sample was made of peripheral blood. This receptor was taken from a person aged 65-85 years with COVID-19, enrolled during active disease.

The CDR3 reads CASGPTGGSGANVLTF. The CDR3 coding sequence is TGTGCCAGCGGACCGACAGGGGGCTCTGGGGCCAACGTCCTGACTTTC. The V and J genes are TRBV6-6 and TRBJ2-6, with TRBD1 matching over 9 bases. CDR1 MNHNY and CDR2 SVGAGI come from the germline V gene (reference sequence). Trimming cost V 8 bases and J 0 bases; bases outside gene matches: 5. The CDR3 is made up of 16 amino acids.